This TCR beta chain was documented in a study of CD8+CD57+ T cells in acquired aplastic anemia. Study information: CD4+ and CD8+ cells, once sorted, gave DNA averaging approximately 3 ug. General study points: Around 29 shared CD8+ CDR3s appeared highly expressed within patients' immunodominant clones.

Profiling that covered TCR beta VDJ and CDR3 relied on genomic DNA as its template. TCRdb redid the calling of the reads with MiXCR, one entry per CDR3 protein. The sample records about 180,000 distinct CDR3 sequences, around half being singletons. The germline gives CDR1 SNHLY, CDR2 FYNNEI. V gave up 10 bases and J gave up 3 bases, with 16 bases separating them. This CDR3 is 13 amino acids long. This clonotype was observed at least ten times. No antigen is known for it. This receptor was taken from a human donor in good health. What was sequenced was sorted CD4+, CD8+, or CD8+CD57+ T cells (not recorded which) from PBMCs. V gene TRBV2 combines with J gene TRBJ2-7; tentatively, D is TRBD1 or TRBD2 (5 bases each). The CDR3 DNA follows: TGTGCCACCAGAGGGGATGTCGTCTACGAGCAGTACTTC. The encoded protein is CATRGDVVYEQYF.